This T cell receptor beta chain stems from a study of T cell changes during pregnancy in multiple sclerosis. The CDR3 has 16 amino acids. The germline V and J ends were trimmed by 0 bases and 2 bases, with 13 bases remaining between them. The V gene's germline CDR1 is LGHNA and CDR2 YSLEER. The method was immunoSEQ multiplex PCR; TCRdb's version includes in-frame clones alone and lacks a portion of them. This sample has about 62,000 clones, with roughly 90% found just once. This receptor was obtained from a female donor in good health, enrolled as a control in a pregnancy study. The V gene is TRBV4-3, the J gene TRBJ1-2; D is undetermined. The specimen comprised peripheral blood, sampled in the second trimester of pregnancy. In nucleotides, the CDR3 is TGCGCCAGCAGCCAAGATTTCGCAGGCCCCAACTATGGCTACACCTTC. It specifies CASSQDFAGPNYGYTF.